A single sample is the source of the 15 T cell receptor beta chains below, sequenced in a study of shared clonotypes between healthy human individuals (dated by TCRdb to the early 2020s). Libraries came from the immunoSEQ multiplex PCR assay. This is the immuneACCESS table as TCRdb keeps it, with only in-frame sequences that have V and J called. A part of the clones is gone; compared with another copy, unresolved V genes explain less than half, and the rest is unexplained. The sample data list roughly 2.5 million clones, and about 92% of these were observed just once. About 0.13% of the sample lies in the top ten. Material for sequencing was naive CD4+ T cells sorted from blood. The label giving this sample's cell subset or site can be read as: CD45RA+ positively selected. The source is a man aged 18 to 30 in good health.

The chain has TRBV13 and TRBJ1-1; D is ambiguous. Trimming cost V 5 bases and J 4 bases, with 11 bases left between them. The length of the CDR3 is 13 residues. Looked up from germline, CDR1 is PRHDT and CDR2 is FYEKMQ (reference sequence). CDR3 loop: CASSRRTGTEAFF. CDR3 sequence (DNA): TGTGCCAGCAGCCGTAGGACGGGCACTGAAGCTTTCTTT.

This clone was picked up a small number of times. Other DNA sequences in this sample translate to the same CDR3. The rearrangement joins TRBV10-3 to TRBJ1-6, with D maybe TRBD1 (5 bases). CDR1 ENHRY and CDR2 SYGVKD come from the germline V gene. Between the trimmed V and J ends, which lost 3 bases and 9 bases, there was a span of 9 bases. The CDR3 runs 13 residues. The CDR3 DNA reads as TGTGCCATCAGTGAAGGGGAAGGTTCACCCCTCCACTTT. Protein: CAISEGEGSPLHF.

The CDR3 here is CASSQAASGAQETQYF. As DNA, the CDR3 is TGCGCCAGCAGCCAAGCGGCTAGCGGGGCCCAAGAGACCCAGTACTTC. V usage is TRBV4-1 and J usage is TRBJ2-5, with 9 bases matching TRBD2. Germline trimming cut 1 base from V and 1 base from J; bases unmatched to any gene: 4. The germline gives CDR1 MGHRA, CDR2 YSYEKL. The CDR3 is 16 amino acids.

The chain is built from TRBV7-2 and TRBJ2-2; a possible D gene is TRBD2 (5 bases). The V and J ends lost 5 bases and 0 bases respectively, with 10 bases between them. The CDR3 is 15 residues long. Germline loops: CDR1 SGHTA, CDR2 FQGNSA. CDR3 coding DNA: TGTGCCAGCAGCCGAGAGCGGTCGAACACCGGGGAGCTGTTTTTT. It codes for CASSRERSNTGELFF.

In the case of this clone: Other DNA sequences of this sample code for an identical CDR3. This chain joins TRBV5-1 and TRBJ2-6, with TRBD2 identical over 7 bases. CDR3 length: 16 residues. Germline trimming cut 4 bases from V and 0 bases from J; bases unmatched to any gene: 4. CDR1 and CDR2 (germline): SGHRS, YFSETQ. In DNA form, the CDR3 reads TGCGCCAGCAGCCTGGGGGGGTCCTCTGGGGCCAACGTCCTGACTTTC. This gives the protein CASSLGGSSGANVLTF.

In DNA, the CDR3 is TGTGCCAGCAGTGTGGAGGGGCCTGACAGGGGGCGACTCCTTATTAAGCCCCAGCATTTT. The encoded protein is CASSVEGPDRGRLLIKPQHF. The chain uses TRBV6-1 and TRBJ1-5; the match to TRBD1 covers 10 bases. Germline CDR1 and CDR2: MNHNS and SASEGT. J lost 8 bases, V lost 4 bases, and 23 bases had no gene match. The CDR3 runs 20 residues.

The V call is TRBV19, the J call TRBJ2-2; TRBD1 aligns across 8 bases. CDR1 LNHDA and CDR2 SQIVND come from the germline V gene (reference sequence). Trimming took 5 bases from V and 4 from J; bases not matched to a gene: 9. CDR3 length: 16 amino acids. Here the CDR3 reads CASSEGRGPATGELFF. CDR3 bases: TGTGCCAGTAGTGAGGGCAGGGGGCCGGCCACCGGGGAGCTGTTTTTT.

This clone appeared once. V gene TRBV11-1 combines with J gene TRBJ2-5; the D gene is possibly TRBD2 (6 bases). The CDR3 is 13 residues long. CDR1 SGHAT and CDR2 FQDESV come from the germline V gene (reference sequence). Trimming removed 8 bases from V and 5 bases from J, with 15 bases in between. The CDR3 spells CASSGRGWETQYF. The CDR3 DNA sequence: TGTGCCAGCTCCGGGAGAGGATGGGAGACCCAGTACTTC.

The J gene is TRBJ2-5, the V gene TRBV18; D tentatively fits TRBD1 or TRBD2 (6 bases each). The CDR3 runs to 16 residues. CDR1 is KGHSH, CDR2 LQKENI, per germline. The V gene lost 5 bases and the J gene lost 5 bases, with 21 bases spanning the gap. The CDR3 coding sequence is TGTGCCAGCTCATTTGTGGGGGGCCCGAGAGCGGAGACCCAGTACTTC. This gives the protein CASSFVGGPRAETQYF. Filled out from reference TRBV18 and TRBJ2-5, the complete variable domain reads NAGVMQNPRHLVRRRGQEARLRCSPMKGHSHVYWYRQLPEEGLKFMVYLQKENIIDESGMPKERFSAEFPKEGPSILRIQQVVRGDSAAYFCASSFVGGPRAETQYFGPGTRLLVL.

J is TRBJ1-4 and V is TRBV6-6; D not resolved. The CDR3 has 15 residues. Germline V gives CDR1 MNHNY, CDR2 SVGAGI (reference sequence). V was shortened by 2 bases and J by 5 bases, with 12 bases between the two germline ends. The CDR3 is CASSYGGGGNEKLFF. CDR3 nucleotide sequence: TGTGCCAGCAGTTACGGAGGAGGTGGGAATGAAAAACTGTTTTTT.

The chain recombines TRBV7-9 with TRBJ2-3, with D tentatively TRBD1 (6 bases). CDR1 and CDR2 from the germline V gene are SEHNR and FQNEAQ (reference sequence). This CDR3 comprises 17 residues. The V gene lost 0 bases and the J gene lost 4 bases, with 17 bases spanning the gap. CDR3 amino acids: CASSLADKQGVADTQYF. The CDR3 DNA reads TGTGCCAGCAGCTTAGCGGACAAACAGGGTGTCGCAGATACGCAGTATTTT.

The gene calls are TRBV6-5 and TRBJ2-1; D is perhaps TRBD2 (5 bases). This CDR3 is 14 amino acids long. V lost 3 bases to trimming and J lost 6 bases, with 12 bases between them. Germline loops: CDR1 MNHEY, CDR2 SVGAGI. In nucleotides, the CDR3 is TGTGCCAGCAGTTATTTACTAGAGTCCAATGAGCAGTTCTTC. Translated: CASSYLLESNEQFF.

The chain recombines TRBV27 with TRBJ2-7, with D perhaps matching TRBD1 (6 bases). The V end was cut by 2 bases, the J end by 2 bases, with 13 bases between. The CDR3 consists of 15 residues. Germline CDR1 and CDR2: MNHEY and SMNVEV (reference sequence). Here the CDR3 DNA reads TGTGCCAGCAGTTTAAGAACAGGGTTAGCCTACGAGCAGTACTTC. Translating it yields CASSLRTGLAYEQYF.

This clone appeared a single time. The rearrangement links TRBV7-9 to TRBJ2-6; D not certain. Trimming removed 5 bases at V and 2 bases at J, with 13 bases between. Looked up from germline, CDR1 is SEHNR and CDR2 is FQNEAQ (reference sequence). The CDR3 covers 16 residues. The CDR3 bases are TGTGCCAGCAGCCCCCGGTCCTTAACTGGGGCCAACGTCCTGACTTTC. Translating gives CASSPRSLTGANVLTF.

The chain joins TRBV6-1 to TRBJ2-4; 10 positions match TRBD1. Losses at the gene ends were 11 bases for V and 5 bases for J; bases not matched to a gene: 6. CDR3 length: 13 amino acids. Germline V gene data show CDR1 as MNHNS and CDR2 as SASEGT. The CDR3 DNA follows: TGTGCCTCACAAGGGACAGGGGAAAACATTCAGTACTTC. Its translation: CASQGTGENIQYF.